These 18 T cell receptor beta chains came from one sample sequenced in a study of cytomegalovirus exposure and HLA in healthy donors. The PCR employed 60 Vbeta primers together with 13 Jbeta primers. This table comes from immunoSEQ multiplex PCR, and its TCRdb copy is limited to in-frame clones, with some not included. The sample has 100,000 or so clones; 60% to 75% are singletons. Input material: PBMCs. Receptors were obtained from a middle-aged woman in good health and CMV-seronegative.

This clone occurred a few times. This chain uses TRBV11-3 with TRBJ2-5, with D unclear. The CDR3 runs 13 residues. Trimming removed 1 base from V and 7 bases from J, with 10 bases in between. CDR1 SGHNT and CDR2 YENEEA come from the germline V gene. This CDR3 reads CASSLVSRGTQYF. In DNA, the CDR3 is TGTGCCAGCAGCTTAGTTAGTAGAGGGACCCAGTACTTC. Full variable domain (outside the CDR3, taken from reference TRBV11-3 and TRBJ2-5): EAGVVQSPRYKIIEKKQPVAFWCNPISGHNTLYWYLQNLGQGPELLIRYENEEAVDDSQLPKDRFSAERLKGVDSTLKIQPAELGDSAVYLCASSLVSRGTQYFGPGTRLLVL.

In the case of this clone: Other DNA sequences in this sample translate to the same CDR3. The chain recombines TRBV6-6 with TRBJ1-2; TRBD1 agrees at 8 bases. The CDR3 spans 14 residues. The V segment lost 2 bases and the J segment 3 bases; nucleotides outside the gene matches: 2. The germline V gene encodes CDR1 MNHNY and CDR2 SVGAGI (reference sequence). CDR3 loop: CASSYPTGDYGYTF. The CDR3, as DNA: TGTGCCAGCAGTTACCCGACAGGGGACTATGGCTACACCTTC.

CDR3 coding DNA: TGCAGCGTTGAAGGGACTAGCGGGAGGTCAGATCGAGAGACCCAGTACTTC. It translates to CSVEGTSGRSDRETQYF. The chain recombines TRBV29-1 with TRBJ2-5; 14 positions agree with TRBD2. The germline gives CDR1 SQVTM, CDR2 ANQGSEA. V lost 1 base and J lost 4; bases outside the gene matches: 8. This CDR3 comprises 17 residues.

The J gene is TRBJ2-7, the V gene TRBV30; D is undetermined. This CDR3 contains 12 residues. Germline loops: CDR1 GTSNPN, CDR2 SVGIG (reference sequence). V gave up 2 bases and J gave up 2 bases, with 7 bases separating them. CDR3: CAWSPGTYEQYF. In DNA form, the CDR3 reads TGTGCCTGGAGTCCAGGAACCTACGAGCAGTACTTC. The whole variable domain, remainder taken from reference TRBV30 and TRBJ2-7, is SQTIHQWPATLVQPVGSPLSLECTVEGTSNPNLYWYRQAAGRGLQLLFYSVGIGQISSEVPQNLSASRPQDRQFILSSKKLLLSDSGFYLCAWSPGTYEQYFGPGTRLTVT.

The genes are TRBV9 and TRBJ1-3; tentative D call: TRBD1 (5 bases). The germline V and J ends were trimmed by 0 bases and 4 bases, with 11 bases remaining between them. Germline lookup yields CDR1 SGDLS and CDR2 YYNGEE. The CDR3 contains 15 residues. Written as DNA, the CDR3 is TGTGCCAGCAGCGTAGGGCAGGGTGGCGGAAACACCATATATTTT. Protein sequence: CASSVGQGGGNTIYF.

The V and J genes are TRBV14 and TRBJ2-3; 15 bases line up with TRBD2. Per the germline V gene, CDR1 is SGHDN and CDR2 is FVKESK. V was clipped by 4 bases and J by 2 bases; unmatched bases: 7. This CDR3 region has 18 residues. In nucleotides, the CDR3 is TGTGCCAGCAGCCTTGGGACTAGCGGGGGGCCCTACACAGATACGCAGTATTTT. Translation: CASSLGTSGGPYTDTQYF.

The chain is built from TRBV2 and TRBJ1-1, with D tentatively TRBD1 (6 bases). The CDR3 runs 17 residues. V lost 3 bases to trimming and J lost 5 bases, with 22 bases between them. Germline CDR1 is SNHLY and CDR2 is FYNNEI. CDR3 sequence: CASSENREGMGWTEAFF. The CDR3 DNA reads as TGTGCCAGCAGTGAGAACAGGGAGGGAATGGGTTGGACTGAAGCTTTCTTT.

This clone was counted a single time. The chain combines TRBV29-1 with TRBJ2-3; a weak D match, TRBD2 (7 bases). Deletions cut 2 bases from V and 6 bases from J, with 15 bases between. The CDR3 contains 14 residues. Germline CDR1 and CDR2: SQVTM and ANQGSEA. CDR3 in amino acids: CSVERGGVSDTQYF. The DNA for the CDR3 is TGCAGCGTTGAAAGGGGGGGGGTGTCGGATACGCAGTATTTT.

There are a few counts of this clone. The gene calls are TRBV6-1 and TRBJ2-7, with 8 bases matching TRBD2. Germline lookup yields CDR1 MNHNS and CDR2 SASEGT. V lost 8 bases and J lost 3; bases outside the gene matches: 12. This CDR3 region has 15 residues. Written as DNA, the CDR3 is TGTGCCAGCCACCACAGCGGGAGCCGAATCTACGAGCAGTACTTC. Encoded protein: CASHHSGSRIYEQYF.

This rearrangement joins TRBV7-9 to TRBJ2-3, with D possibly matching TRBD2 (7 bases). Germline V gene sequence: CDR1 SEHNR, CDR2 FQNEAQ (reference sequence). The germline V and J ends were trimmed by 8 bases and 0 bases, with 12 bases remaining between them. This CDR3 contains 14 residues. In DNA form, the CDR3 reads TGTGCCAGCGGGGCGGGGGCAAGCACAGATACGCAGTATTTT. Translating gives CASGAGASTDTQYF.

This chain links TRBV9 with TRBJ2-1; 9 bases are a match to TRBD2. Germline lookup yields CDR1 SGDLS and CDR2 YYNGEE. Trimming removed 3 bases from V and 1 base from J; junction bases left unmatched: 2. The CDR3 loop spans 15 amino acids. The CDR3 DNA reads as TGTGCCAGCAGCGAAACTAGCGGGTCCTACAATGAGCAGTTCTTC. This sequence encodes CASSETSGSYNEQFF.

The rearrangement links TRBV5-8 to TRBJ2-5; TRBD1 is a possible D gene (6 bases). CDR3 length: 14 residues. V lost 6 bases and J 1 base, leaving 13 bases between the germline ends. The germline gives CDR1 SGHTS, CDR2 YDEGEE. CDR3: CASILQGFQETQYF. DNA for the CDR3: TGTGCCAGCATCCTACAGGGCTTCCAAGAGACCCAGTACTTC.

CDR3 amino acids: CASSLGTMETQYF. Written as DNA, the CDR3 is TGTGCCAGCAGCTTAGGGACAATGGAGACCCAGTACTTC. The chain is built from TRBV5-4 and TRBJ2-5; D is possibly TRBD1 (6 bases). The germline CDR1 and CDR2 sequences are SGHNT and YYREEE (reference sequence). The V end was cut by 2 bases, the J end by 5 bases, with 10 bases between. The CDR3 contains 13 residues. The variable domain in full, with the rest retrieved from reference TRBV5-4 and TRBJ2-5, is ETGVTQSPTHLIKTRGQQVTLRCSSQSGHNTVSWYQQALGQGPQFIFQYYREEENGRGNFPPRFSGLQFPNYSSELNVNALELDDSALYLCASSLGTMETQYFGPGTRLLVL.

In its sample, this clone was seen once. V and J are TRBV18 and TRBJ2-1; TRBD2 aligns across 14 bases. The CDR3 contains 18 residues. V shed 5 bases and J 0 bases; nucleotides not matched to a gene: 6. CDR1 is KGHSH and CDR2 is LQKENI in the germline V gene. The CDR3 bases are TGTGCCAGCTCAGCCGGACTAGCGGGGGGTTTCTCCTACAATGAGCAGTTCTTC. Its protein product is CASSAGLAGGFSYNEQFF.

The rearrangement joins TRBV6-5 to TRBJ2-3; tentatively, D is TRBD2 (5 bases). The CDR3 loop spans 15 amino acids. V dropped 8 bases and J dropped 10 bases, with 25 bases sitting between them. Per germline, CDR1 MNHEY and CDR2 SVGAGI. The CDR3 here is CASARRTHAYAAQYF. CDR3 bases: TGTGCCAGCGCTCGTCGGACTCATGCGTATGCAGCGCAGTATTTT.

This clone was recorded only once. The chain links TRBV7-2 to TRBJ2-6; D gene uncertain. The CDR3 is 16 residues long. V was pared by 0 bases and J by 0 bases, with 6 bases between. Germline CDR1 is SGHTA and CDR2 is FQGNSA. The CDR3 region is CASSLAGFSGANVLTF. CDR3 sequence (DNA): TGTGCCAGCAGCTTAGCGGGCTTCTCTGGGGCCAACGTCCTGACTTTC.

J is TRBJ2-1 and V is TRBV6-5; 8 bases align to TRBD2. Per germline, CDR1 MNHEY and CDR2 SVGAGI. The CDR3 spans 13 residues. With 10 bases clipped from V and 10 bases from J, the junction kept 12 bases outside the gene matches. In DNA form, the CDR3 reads TGTGCCACCGGGGGGGCGGTAATTGGGGAGCAGTTCTTC. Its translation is CATGGAVIGEQFF.

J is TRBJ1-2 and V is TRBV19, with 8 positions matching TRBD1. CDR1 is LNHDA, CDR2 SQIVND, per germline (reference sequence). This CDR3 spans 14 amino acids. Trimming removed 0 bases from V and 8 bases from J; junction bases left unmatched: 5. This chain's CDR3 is CASSIDQRQGGYTF. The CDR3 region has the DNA TGTGCCAGTAGTATAGATCAGCGACAGGGGGGCTACACCTTC.